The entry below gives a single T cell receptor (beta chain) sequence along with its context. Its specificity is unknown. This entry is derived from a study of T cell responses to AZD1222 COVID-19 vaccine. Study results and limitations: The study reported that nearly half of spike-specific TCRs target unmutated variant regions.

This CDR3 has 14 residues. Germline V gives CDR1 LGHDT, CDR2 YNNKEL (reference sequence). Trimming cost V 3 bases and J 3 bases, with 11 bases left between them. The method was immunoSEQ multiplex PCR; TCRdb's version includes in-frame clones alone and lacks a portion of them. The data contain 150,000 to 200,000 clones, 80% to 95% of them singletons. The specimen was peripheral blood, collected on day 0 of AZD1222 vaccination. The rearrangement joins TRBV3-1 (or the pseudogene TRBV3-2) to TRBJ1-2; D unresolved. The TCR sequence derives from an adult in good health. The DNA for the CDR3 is TGTGCCAGCAGCCACGAACCGACCTACTATGGCTACACCTTC. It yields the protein CASSHEPTYYGYTF.